This TCR beta chain was obtained from a study of shared clonotypes between healthy human individuals. Study at large: CD4 naive cells filled three plates per donor, CD4 memory three, CD8 naive two and CD8 memory one.

This clone occurred once. Each of the donors was a healthy adult who was HIV-negative and had not had a recent acute infection or vaccination. Methods used by the authors: Because ImmunoSEQ provided only junction sequences with no quality scores, the filtering differed. Profiled with immunoSEQ multiplex PCR; TCRdb holds only in-frame clones, not every one. D and trimming come from the DNA, and the V and J calls and clone size come from that table. Seen here are millions of clones, 95% observed once, and the top ten hold roughly 0.13%. The CDR3 covers 17 residues. Trimming took 4 bases from V and 0 from J, leaving 14 bases between them. Germline-derived CDR1 and CDR2 are SGHRS and YFSETQ.

V usage is TRBV5-1 and J usage is TRBJ1-6, with unresolved D. This sequence was found in a man in his late teens or twenties in good health. Sequences were obtained from naive CD4+ T cells sorted from blood. Subset denoted: CD45RA+ positively selected. The CDR3 nucleotides read TGCGCCAGCAGCCTGAGAGGCACGAGCTCCTATAATTCACCCCTCCACTTT. Its translation is CASSLRGTSSYNSPLHF.